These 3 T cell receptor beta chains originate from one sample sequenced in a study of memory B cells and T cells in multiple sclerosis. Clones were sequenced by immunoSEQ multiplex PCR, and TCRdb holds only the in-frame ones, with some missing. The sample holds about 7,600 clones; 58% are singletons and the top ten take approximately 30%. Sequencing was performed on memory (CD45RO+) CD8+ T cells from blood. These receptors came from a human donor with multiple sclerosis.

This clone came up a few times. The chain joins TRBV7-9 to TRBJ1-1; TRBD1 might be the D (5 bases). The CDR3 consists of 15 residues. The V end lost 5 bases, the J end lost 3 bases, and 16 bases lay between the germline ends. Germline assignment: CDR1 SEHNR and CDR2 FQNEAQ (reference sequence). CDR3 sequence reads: CASSAQTVWYTEAFF. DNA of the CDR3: TGTGCCAGCAGCGCCCAGACAGTCTGGTACACTGAAGCTTTCTTT. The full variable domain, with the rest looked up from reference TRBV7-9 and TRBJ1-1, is DTGVSQNPRHKITKRGQNVTFRCDPISEHNRLYWYRQTLGQGPEFLTYFQNEAQLEKSRLLSDRFSAERPKGSFSTLEIQRTEQGDSAMYLCASSAQTVWYTEAFFGQGTRLTVV.

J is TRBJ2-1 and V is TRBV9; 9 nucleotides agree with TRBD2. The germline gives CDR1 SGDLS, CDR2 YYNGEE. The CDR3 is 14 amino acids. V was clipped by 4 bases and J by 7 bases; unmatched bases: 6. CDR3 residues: CASSRGGAVNEQFF. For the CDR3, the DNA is TGTGCCAGCAGCCGCGGGGGGGCCGTAAATGAGCAGTTCTTC.

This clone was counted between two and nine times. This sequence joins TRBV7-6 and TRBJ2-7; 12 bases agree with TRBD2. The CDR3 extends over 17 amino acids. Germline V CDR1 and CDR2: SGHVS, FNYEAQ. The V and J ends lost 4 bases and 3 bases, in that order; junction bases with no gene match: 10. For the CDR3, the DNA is TGTGCCAGCAGCTGGGTCCTAGCGGGGGGGCTCAACTACGAGCAGTACTTC. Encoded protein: CASSWVLAGGLNYEQYF. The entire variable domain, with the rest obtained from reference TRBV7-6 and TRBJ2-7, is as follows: GAGVSQSPRYKVTKRGQDVALRCDPISGHVSLYWYRQALGQGPEFLTYFNYEAQQDKSGLPNDRFSAERPEGSISTLTIQRTEQRDSAMYRCASSWVLAGGLNYEQYFGPGTRLTVT.